This T cell receptor beta chain derives from a study of OX40 agonist ivuxolimab in advanced cancers. Whole-study findings and limits: There were, on average, more expanded clones in CD8+ T cells than in CD4+.

Sampling times: baseline, cycle 4 day 1, cycle 7 day 1. For this clone: The antigen remains undetermined.

The protocol was immunoSEQ multiplex PCR, while the TCRdb copy is restricted to in-frame clones and leaves out a portion. The sample includes 100,000 or so clones, roughly 90% of them seen just once. The V gene's germline CDR1 is SNHLY and CDR2 FYNNEI. The length of the CDR3 is 16 residues. V was clipped by 5 bases and J by 7 bases; unmatched bases: 9. The J gene is TRBJ2-7, the V gene TRBV2; the match to TRBD2 covers 15 bases. This receptor was identified in an adult with an advanced solid tumor such as melanoma, head and neck, liver or kidney cancer. The sequenced sample was CD4+ or CD8+ T cells sorted from blood, obtained in a trial of the OX40 agonist ivuxolimab. The chain's CDR3 is CASSLGLAGGSWEQYF. CDR3 nucleotides: TGTGCCAGCAGTTTGGGACTAGCGGGGGGATCTTGGGAGCAGTACTTC.